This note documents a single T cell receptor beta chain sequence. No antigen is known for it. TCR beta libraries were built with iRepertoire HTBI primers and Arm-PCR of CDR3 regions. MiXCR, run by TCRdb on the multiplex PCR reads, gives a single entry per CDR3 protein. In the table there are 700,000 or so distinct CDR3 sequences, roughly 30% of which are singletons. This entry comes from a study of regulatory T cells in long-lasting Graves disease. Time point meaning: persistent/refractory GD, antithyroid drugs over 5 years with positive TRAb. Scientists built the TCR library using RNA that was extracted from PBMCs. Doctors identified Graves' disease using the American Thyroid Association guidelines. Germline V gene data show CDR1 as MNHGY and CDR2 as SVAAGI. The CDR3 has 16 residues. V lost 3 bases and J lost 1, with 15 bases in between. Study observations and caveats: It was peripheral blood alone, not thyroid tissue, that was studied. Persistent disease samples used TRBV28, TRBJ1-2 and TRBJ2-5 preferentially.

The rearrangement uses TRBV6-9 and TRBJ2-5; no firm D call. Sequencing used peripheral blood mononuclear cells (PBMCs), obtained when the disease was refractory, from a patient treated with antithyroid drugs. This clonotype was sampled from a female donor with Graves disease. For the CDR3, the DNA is TGTGCCAGCAGTTACTCTCTGGGTAGCCTCCAAGAGACCCAGTACTTC. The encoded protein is CASSYSLGSLQETQYF.